These T cell receptor beta chains were read from a single sample in a study of blood T cell repertoires in COVID-19. Profiled with immunoSEQ multiplex PCR; TCRdb holds only in-frame clones, not every one. The sample records more than 200,000 clones, around nine tenths being singletons. The sequenced sample was PBMCs or T cells enriched from blood (not recorded which). The receptors here all came from a woman between 50 and 59 years old who had recovered from COVID-19. CDR3s include the opening cysteine and the closing phenylalanine or tryptophan. The order of the fields is V gene, D gene, clone size, J gene, CDR3 DNA, CDR3 protein. A D gene is named only where the DNA matches it firmly. For some rows the clone size is stated as once, few or many, or as a class when expanded; others skip it.

v_call: TRBV9
d_call: TRBD2
clone_size: NA
j_call: TRBJ2-1
cdr3_nt: TGTGCCAGCAGCCCCGCGGGGACTAGCGGGTTCTCCTACAATGAGCAGTTCTTC
cdr3_aa: CASSPAGTSGFSYNEQFF

v_call: TRBV28
d_call: TRBD2
clone_size: NA
j_call: TRBJ2-7
cdr3_nt: TGTGCCAGCAGTAATGGGACTAGCGCGGGCTCGGGGGTGCAGTACTTC
cdr3_aa: CASSNGTSAGSGVQYF

v_call: TRBV5-1
d_call: TRBD2
clone_size: NA
j_call: TRBJ2-1
cdr3_nt: TGCGCCAGCAGCTTTACTAGCGGGGTTTCCTACAATGAGCAGTTCTTC
cdr3_aa: CASSFTSGVSYNEQFF

v_call: TRBV2
d_call: NA
clone_size: NA
j_call: TRBJ1-4
cdr3_nt: TGTGCCAGCAGTGAATATCCGGCTAATGAAAAACTGTTTTTT
cdr3_aa: CASSEYPANEKLFF

v_call: TRBV7-8
d_call: NA
clone_size: NA
j_call: TRBJ2-1
cdr3_nt: TGTGCCAGCAGCCGGCGGACAGTCACTACGTACAATGAGCAGTTCTTC
cdr3_aa: CASSRRTVTTYNEQFF

v_call: TRBV11-2
d_call: NA
clone_size: NA
j_call: TRBJ2-2
cdr3_nt: TGTGCCAGCAGGACACTAGCGAACACCGGGGAGCTGTTTTTT
cdr3_aa: CASRTLANTGELFF

v_call: TRBV9
d_call: TRBD2
clone_size: NA
j_call: TRBJ2-7
cdr3_nt: TGTGCCAGCAGCGTAGACATTTTGGGGACTAGCGGGAGCTACGAGCAGTACTTC
cdr3_aa: CASSVDILGTSGSYEQYF

v_call: TRBV7-3
d_call: NA
clone_size: few
j_call: TRBJ2-2
cdr3_nt: TGTGCCAGCAGCTCCGACACCGGGGAGCTGTTTTTT
cdr3_aa: CASSSDTGELFF

v_call: TRBV7-9
d_call: NA
clone_size: NA
j_call: TRBJ1-3
cdr3_nt: TGTGCCAGCAGCTTGGCCGGGACTGGAAACACCATATATTTT
cdr3_aa: CASSLAGTGNTIYF

v_call: TRBV7-9
d_call: TRBD2
clone_size: few
j_call: TRBJ2-1
cdr3_nt: TGTGCCAGCAGCCCCCGCACTAGCGGCCAATACAATGAGCAGTTCTTC
cdr3_aa: CASSPRTSGQYNEQFF

v_call: TRBV4-1
d_call: NA
clone_size: NA
j_call: TRBJ1-1
cdr3_nt: TGCGCCAGCAGCCAAGAAGTAGCGGGGAACACTGAAGCTTTCTTT
cdr3_aa: CASSQEVAGNTEAFF

v_call: TRBV13
d_call: TRBD2
clone_size: NA
j_call: TRBJ2-5
cdr3_nt: TGTGCCAGCAGCCCCGGGACTAGCGGGGGATTCCAAGAGACCCAGTACTTC
cdr3_aa: CASSPGTSGGFQETQYF

v_call: TRBV18
d_call: TRBD1
clone_size: few
j_call: TRBJ1-6
cdr3_nt: TGTGCCAGCTCACCAACTCGACAGGGAGAAGGTTCACCCCTCCACTTT
cdr3_aa: CASSPTRQGEGSPLHF

v_call: TRBV5-8
d_call: NA
clone_size: NA
j_call: TRBJ2-3
cdr3_nt: TGTGCCAGCAGCCCCGAAGCCACAGATACGCAGTATTTT
cdr3_aa: CASSPEATDTQYF

v_call: TRBV21-1
d_call: NA
clone_size: NA
j_call: TRBJ1-1
cdr3_nt: TGTGCCAGCAGGAAAGGCGTGGACAGGGAGAATAGCCCTGAAGCTTTCTTT
cdr3_aa: CASRKGVDRENSPEAFF

v_call: TRBV7-2
d_call: NA
clone_size: NA
j_call: TRBJ1-1
cdr3_nt: TGTGCCAGCAGCCCGGACTCCAGGAACACTGAAGCTTTCTTT
cdr3_aa: CASSPDSRNTEAFF

v_call: TRBV15
d_call: TRBD1
clone_size: few
j_call: TRBJ1-3
cdr3_nt: TGTGCCACCAGCAGGGACAGGGGGGGAAACACCATATATTTT
cdr3_aa: CATSRDRGGNTIYF

v_call: TRBV3-1/TRBV3-2
d_call: TRBD2
clone_size: NA
j_call: TRBJ2-3
cdr3_nt: TGTGCCAGCAGCCAAGATCGTCCGAGCGGGAGTGGCACAGATACGCAGTATTTT
cdr3_aa: CASSQDRPSGSGTDTQYF

v_call: TRBV19
d_call: TRBD1
clone_size: NA
j_call: TRBJ2-3
cdr3_nt: TGTGCCAGTAGGGTGACAGGGGGAGATACGCAGTATTTT
cdr3_aa: CASRVTGGDTQYF

v_call: TRBV6-5
d_call: NA
clone_size: NA
j_call: TRBJ1-4
cdr3_nt: TGTGCCAGCAGGATCTCTACAGGTGAAAAACTGTTTTTT
cdr3_aa: CASRISTGEKLFF

v_call: TRBV29-1
d_call: NA
clone_size: NA
j_call: TRBJ1-4
cdr3_nt: TGCAGCGCCAGTGGAGGTTTTAATGAAAAACTGTTTTTT
cdr3_aa: CSASGGFNEKLFF

v_call: TRBV2
d_call: TRBD2
clone_size: NA
j_call: TRBJ2-7
cdr3_nt: TGTGCCAGCGGTTGGACTAGCCGGGGCTACGAGCAGTACTTC
cdr3_aa: CASGWTSRGYEQYF

v_call: TRBV9
d_call: TRBD2
clone_size: NA
j_call: TRBJ2-7
cdr3_nt: TGTGCCAGCAGCGGGGGACTAGCGGGAGGACCTAGCTCCTACGAGCAGTACTTC
cdr3_aa: CASSGGLAGGPSSYEQYF

v_call: TRBV18
d_call: NA
clone_size: NA
j_call: TRBJ2-6
cdr3_nt: TGTGCCAGCCGCCCTCCGGGACAAGAGAGCTCTGGGGCCAACGTCCTGACTTTC
cdr3_aa: CASRPPGQESSGANVLTF

v_call: TRBV10-1
d_call: NA
clone_size: NA
j_call: TRBJ2-1
cdr3_nt: TGCGCCAGCAGTGCTTACAGGGATTCCTACAATGAGCAGTTCTTC
cdr3_aa: CASSAYRDSYNEQFF

v_call: TRBV5-1
d_call: TRBD1
clone_size: few
j_call: TRBJ1-2
cdr3_nt: TGCGCCAGCAGCTTGACAGGGGATATCGGGTTAGGCTACACCTTC
cdr3_aa: CASSLTGDIGLGYTF

v_call: TRBV2
d_call: TRBD1
clone_size: NA
j_call: TRBJ2-7
cdr3_nt: TGTGCCAGCAGTAGGGACAGGGTGACCGAGCAGTACTTC
cdr3_aa: CASSRDRVTEQYF

v_call: TRBV5-4
d_call: TRBD2
clone_size: NA
j_call: TRBJ2-7
cdr3_nt: TGTGCCAGCAGCTTGGATCCTAGCGGGAAAAACGAGCAGTACTTC
cdr3_aa: CASSLDPSGKNEQYF

v_call: TRBV28
d_call: TRBD1
clone_size: NA
j_call: TRBJ1-5
cdr3_nt: TGTGCCAGCAGTTTGTTAACAGGGGCGCCCCAGCATTTT
cdr3_aa: CASSLLTGAPQHF

v_call: TRBV3-1/TRBV3-2
d_call: NA
clone_size: NA
j_call: TRBJ2-3
cdr3_nt: TGTGCCAGCAGCCAATACAGATCTAGCACAGATACGCAGTATTTT
cdr3_aa: CASSQYRSSTDTQYF

v_call: TRBV11-2
d_call: TRBD2
clone_size: NA
j_call: TRBJ2-7
cdr3_nt: TGTGCCAGCAGCTTAGGGCTAGCGGCGTCCTACGAGCAGTACTTC
cdr3_aa: CASSLGLAASYEQYF

v_call: TRBV30
d_call: TRBD1
clone_size: NA
j_call: TRBJ1-4
cdr3_nt: TGTGCCTGGAGCGGACAGGGTAATGAAAAACTGTTTTTT
cdr3_aa: CAWSGQGNEKLFF

v_call: TRBV28
d_call: NA
clone_size: NA
j_call: TRBJ2-1
cdr3_nt: TGTGCCAGCAGCCTAGCCCACACGGAGCAGTTCTTC
cdr3_aa: CASSLAHTEQFF

v_call: TRBV14
d_call: NA
clone_size: NA
j_call: TRBJ2-3
cdr3_nt: TGTGCCAGCAGCCAAGTTCCCCTACCGGGAGTGATCACAGATACGCAGTATTTT
cdr3_aa: CASSQVPLPGVITDTQYF

v_call: TRBV3-1/TRBV3-2
d_call: NA
clone_size: NA
j_call: TRBJ1-6
cdr3_nt: TGTGCCAGCAGCCAAAAACCCATCTACAGTTTTTTGGATTCACCCCTCCACTTT
cdr3_aa: CASSQKPIYSFLDSPLHF

v_call: TRBV19
d_call: NA
clone_size: NA
j_call: TRBJ2-3
cdr3_nt: TGTGCCAGTAGTCTCGACCGGGACACAACTAGCACAGATACGCAGTATTTT
cdr3_aa: CASSLDRDTTSTDTQYF

v_call: TRBV7-2
d_call: NA
clone_size: NA
j_call: TRBJ2-7
cdr3_nt: TGTGCCAGCAGCTTAGGCCAGTTCAACGAGCAGTACTTC
cdr3_aa: CASSLGQFNEQYF

v_call: TRBV12-3/TRBV12-4
d_call: NA
clone_size: NA
j_call: TRBJ1-2
cdr3_nt: TGTGCCAGCAGTTTACCCCAAAGAGATGGCTACACCTTC
cdr3_aa: CASSLPQRDGYTF

v_call: TRBV2
d_call: TRBD2
clone_size: few
j_call: TRBJ2-1
cdr3_nt: TGTGCCAGCAGTGATAAATTGCTAGCGGGAAACAATGAGCAGTTCTTC
cdr3_aa: CASSDKLLAGNNEQFF

v_call: TRBV3-1/TRBV3-2
d_call: TRBD2
clone_size: NA
j_call: TRBJ2-7
cdr3_nt: TGTGCCAGCAGCCCGGGACTAGCGGGAACCTACGAGCAGTACTTC
cdr3_aa: CASSPGLAGTYEQYF

v_call: TRBV9
d_call: NA
clone_size: NA
j_call: TRBJ1-2
cdr3_nt: TGTGCCAGCAGCCAGTCGACAAACCATTATGGCTACACCTTC
cdr3_aa: CASSQSTNHYGYTF

v_call: TRBV30
d_call: TRBD1
clone_size: NA
j_call: TRBJ1-4
cdr3_nt: TGTGCCTGGAGTGTAAAGGGGGCTTACGGGGGAAAACTGTTTTTT
cdr3_aa: CAWSVKGAYGGKLFF

v_call: TRBV28
d_call: NA
clone_size: NA
j_call: TRBJ1-1
cdr3_nt: TGTGCCAGCAGTTTACCCTTAACAGGGACTGAAGCTTTCTTT
cdr3_aa: CASSLPLTGTEAFF

v_call: TRBV10-3
d_call: NA
clone_size: NA
j_call: TRBJ1-1
cdr3_nt: TGTGCCGCCCGCGGGGACACTGAAGCTTTCTTT
cdr3_aa: CAARGDTEAFF

v_call: TRBV12-3/TRBV12-4
d_call: NA
clone_size: NA
j_call: TRBJ1-1
cdr3_nt: TGTGCCAGCAGTTTAGCCACGGGCACTGAAGCTTTCTTT
cdr3_aa: CASSLATGTEAFF

v_call: TRBV5-5
d_call: NA
clone_size: NA
j_call: TRBJ1-2
cdr3_nt: TGTGCCAGCAGCCTGGCGGGAGGCTCCTATGGCTACACCTTC
cdr3_aa: CASSLAGGSYGYTF

v_call: TRBV7-9
d_call: NA
clone_size: NA
j_call: TRBJ2-7
cdr3_nt: TGTGCCAGCAGCTCACATGGAACAGGGTCCTACGAGCAGTACTTC
cdr3_aa: CASSSHGTGSYEQYF

v_call: TRBV5-6
d_call: TRBD1
clone_size: NA
j_call: TRBJ1-2
cdr3_nt: TGTGCCAGCAGCTTGGCCGGGACAGTGCCAAACTATGGCTACACCTTC
cdr3_aa: CASSLAGTVPNYGYTF

v_call: TRBV27
d_call: TRBD1
clone_size: NA
j_call: TRBJ2-7
cdr3_nt: TGTGCCAGCAGTTTCCGCGACAGGGTATCCTACGAGCAGTACTTC
cdr3_aa: CASSFRDRVSYEQYF

v_call: TRBV7-8
d_call: TRBD2
clone_size: NA
j_call: TRBJ2-2
cdr3_nt: TGTGCCAGCAGATTAGCGGGAGTAGACACCGGGGAGCTGTTTTTT
cdr3_aa: CASRLAGVDTGELFF

v_call: TRBV7-2
d_call: TRBD2
clone_size: NA
j_call: TRBJ2-2
cdr3_nt: TGTGCCACCCGTAAGCGGGAGGGCCAGATTCGGAACACCGGGGAGCTGTTTTTT
cdr3_aa: CATRKREGQIRNTGELFF

v_call: TRBV24-1
d_call: NA
clone_size: NA
j_call: TRBJ1-5
cdr3_nt: TGTGCCACCAGTGATCTCTCAAAGGGGGTGAATCAGCCCCAGCATTTT
cdr3_aa: CATSDLSKGVNQPQHF

v_call: TRBV2
d_call: TRBD2
clone_size: few
j_call: TRBJ2-1
cdr3_nt: TGTGCCAGCCGAGGACTAGCGGGATTCGATGAGCAGTTCTTC
cdr3_aa: CASRGLAGFDEQFF

v_call: TRBV19
d_call: TRBD1
clone_size: NA
j_call: TRBJ1-5
cdr3_nt: TGTGCCAGTAGGAAGGGACAGGGGCTGGAGCAGCCCCAGCATTTT
cdr3_aa: CASRKGQGLEQPQHF